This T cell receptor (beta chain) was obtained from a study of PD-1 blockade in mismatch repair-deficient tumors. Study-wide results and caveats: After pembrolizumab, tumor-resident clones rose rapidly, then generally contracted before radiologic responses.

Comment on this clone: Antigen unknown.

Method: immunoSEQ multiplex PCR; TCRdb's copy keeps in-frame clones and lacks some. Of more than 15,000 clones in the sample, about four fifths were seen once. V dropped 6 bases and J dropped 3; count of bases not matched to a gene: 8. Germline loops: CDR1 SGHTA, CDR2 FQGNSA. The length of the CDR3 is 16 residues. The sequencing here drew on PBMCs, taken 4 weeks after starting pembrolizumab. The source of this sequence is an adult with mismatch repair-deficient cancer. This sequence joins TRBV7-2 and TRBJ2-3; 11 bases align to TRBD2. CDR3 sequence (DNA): TGTGCCAGCAGTCCCACTAGCGGGAGTGGTACAGATACGCAGTATTTT. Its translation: CASSPTSGSGTDTQYF. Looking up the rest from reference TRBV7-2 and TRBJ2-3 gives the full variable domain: GAGVSQSPSNKVTEKGKDVELRCDPISGHTALYWYRQSLGQGLEFLIYFQGNSAPDKSGLPSDRFSAERTGGSVSTLTIQRTQQEDSAVYLCASSPTSGSGTDTQYFGPGTRLTVL.